These T cell receptor beta chains were read from a single sample in a study of T cell repertoires and HLA-DP antigens. This table comes from immunoSEQ multiplex PCR, and its TCRdb copy is limited to in-frame clones, with some not included. The sample records over 60,000 clones, 80% being singletons. Antigen specificity for these receptors is unknown. Sequencing was carried out using CD4+ T cells from PBMCs. Receptor source: a man in his 60s in good health and CMV-seronegative. Each CDR3 is given with its conserved first and last residue. The order of the fields is clone size, D gene, V gene, J gene, CDR3 DNA, CDR3 protein. D genes are given only for firm matches. Size tells how often a clone was seen (once, few, many) or the class of an expanded clone, and some rows leave it out.

size: .
D: .
V: TRBV7-8
J: TRBJ1-1
DNA: TGTGCCAGCAGCTTAGATCGGACACCGAACACTGAAGCTTTCTTT
CDR3: CASSLDRTPNTEAFF

size: .
D: .
V: TRBV9
J: TRBJ1-2
DNA: TGTGCCAGCAGCGGAACCGGGACGGAAGGCTATGGCTACACCTTC
CDR3: CASSGTGTEGYGYTF

size: .
D: .
V: TRBV5-1
J: TRBJ2-1
DNA: TGCGCCAGCAGCTCGTCTAGCCTAAATGAGCAGTTCTTC
CDR3: CASSSSSLNEQFF

size: once
D: .
V: TRBV7-8
J: TRBJ1-5
DNA: TGTGCCAGCAGCACTACTAGGACAGTCGCGCCGCAGCCCCAGCATTTT
CDR3: CASSTTRTVAPQPQHF

size: .
D: TRBD1
V: TRBV6-5
J: TRBJ2-1
DNA: TGTGCCAGCAGCCGGGACAGGGGAGGAAATGAGCAGTTCTTC
CDR3: CASSRDRGGNEQFF

size: .
D: TRBD2
V: TRBV12-5
J: TRBJ2-3
DNA: TGTGCTAGTGGTCCGGGACTAGCGGGTTTCACAGATACGCAGTATTTT
CDR3: CASGPGLAGFTDTQYF

size: .
D: .
V: TRBV19
J: TRBJ2-3
DNA: TGTGCCAGTAGTATGCTAGCGCAAGAAGTAGATACGCAGTATTTT
CDR3: CASSMLAQEVDTQYF

size: .
D: .
V: TRBV27
J: TRBJ2-5
DNA: TGTGCCAGCAGTTTATCCCGGACTGGAATACGGGAGACCCAGTACTTC
CDR3: CASSLSRTGIRETQYF

size: .
D: TRBD1
V: TRBV6-6
J: TRBJ2-5
DNA: TGTGCCAGCAGTTGGGACAGGTACCAAGAGACCCAGTACTTC
CDR3: CASSWDRYQETQYF

size: .
D: .
V: TRBV15
J: TRBJ1-5
DNA: TGTGCCACCAGCAGAGATGGGGGAAGGGAACAGCCCCAGCATTTT
CDR3: CATSRDGGREQPQHF

size: many
D: TRBD2
V: TRBV30
J: TRBJ2-1
DNA: TGTGCCTGGAGGACTAGCGGGAGTCGAGGGCAGCAGTTCTTC
CDR3: CAWRTSGSRGQQFF

size: once
D: .
V: TRBV19
J: TRBJ1-4
DNA: TGTGCCAGTAGTTCTACTACGCGTGAAAAACTGTTTTTT
CDR3: CASSSTTREKLFF

size: .
D: TRBD1
V: TRBV15
J: TRBJ1-2
DNA: TGTGCCACCAGCAAGACAGGGGCTAACTATGGCTACACCTTC
CDR3: CATSKTGANYGYTF

size: .
D: .
V: TRBV11-2
J: TRBJ1-3
DNA: TGTGCCAGCAGCTTAGTTCGCGGCTCTGGAAACACCATATATTTT
CDR3: CASSLVRGSGNTIYF

size: .
D: TRBD1
V: TRBV10-3
J: TRBJ2-3
DNA: TGTGCCATCAGTGAGTCGGGACAGGGGGCGTTAGATACGCAGTATTTT
CDR3: CAISESGQGALDTQYF

size: .
D: .
V: TRBV6-1
J: TRBJ2-7
DNA: TGTGCCAGCAGGTTTGCCCGTGGGGCCGAGCAGTACTTC
CDR3: CASRFARGAEQYF

size: .
D: .
V: TRBV4-1
J: TRBJ1-3
DNA: TGCGCCAGCAGCCAGGGGGGCCTTTCCCCCTCTGGAAACACCATATATTTT
CDR3: CASSQGGLSPSGNTIYF

size: .
D: TRBD2
V: TRBV6-5
J: TRBJ2-1
DNA: TGTGCCAGCAGTTCCGGACTAGGTTACAATGAGCAGTTCTTC
CDR3: CASSSGLGYNEQFF

size: .
D: .
V: TRBV4-2
J: TRBJ2-3
DNA: TGTGCCAGCAGCCAAGTGGGGGCTAGCGGATCTAGCACAGATACGCAGTATTTT
CDR3: CASSQVGASGSSTDTQYF

size: .
D: TRBD1
V: TRBV14
J: TRBJ1-2
DNA: TGTGCCAGCAGCCAACTTTCGACAGGGACCTATGGCTACACCTTC
CDR3: CASSQLSTGTYGYTF

size: few
D: .
V: TRBV5-5
J: TRBJ1-5
DNA: TGTGCCAGCAGCGCGCAGGGGCAGCCCCAGCATTTT
CDR3: CASSAQGQPQHF

size: .
D: .
V: TRBV10-3
J: TRBJ2-1
DNA: TGTGCCATCAGACATCGCAGTCCTTACAATGAGCAGTTCTTC
CDR3: CAIRHRSPYNEQFF

size: .
D: TRBD2
V: TRBV7-3
J: TRBJ2-1
DNA: TGTGCCAGCAGCTTAATGGCTAGCGGGAGGACTGAGCAGTTCTTC
CDR3: CASSLMASGRTEQFF

size: .
D: .
V: TRBV7-6
J: TRBJ2-3
DNA: TGTGCCAGCAGCCCATTATCAAGCACCGATACGCAGTATTTT
CDR3: CASSPLSSTDTQYF

size: .
D: .
V: TRBV7-2
J: TRBJ1-6
DNA: TGTGGAGCGACAGACGGTAATTCACCCCTCCACTTT
CDR3: CGATDGNSPLHF

size: .
D: .
V: TRBV11-3
J: TRBJ1-1
DNA: TGTGCCAGCAGCCCTGGGCGCTCGAACACTGAAGCTTTCTTT
CDR3: CASSPGRSNTEAFF

size: few
D: .
V: TRBV6-5
J: TRBJ1-2
DNA: TGTGCCAGCAGTTGGGGACGGACCTCTAAAAGCTACACCTTC
CDR3: CASSWGRTSKSYTF

size: once
D: TRBD1
V: TRBV9
J: TRBJ2-5
DNA: TGTGCCAGCAGCGTGGGACAGACGCAAGAGACCCAGTACTTC
CDR3: CASSVGQTQETQYF

size: .
D: TRBD2
V: TRBV7-2
J: TRBJ2-7
DNA: TGTGCCAGCAGCGTACACTCATCCGGGACTAATTACGAGCAGTACTTC
CDR3: CASSVHSSGTNYEQYF

size: .
D: TRBD2
V: TRBV5-5
J: TRBJ2-5
DNA: TGTGCCAGCAGTACCCTCGGGAGGGGCCCCGAGACCCAGTACTTC
CDR3: CASSTLGRGPETQYF

size: few
D: .
V: TRBV2
J: TRBJ1-3
DNA: TGTGCCAGCAGTGAAAACACCAACTCTGGAAACACCATATATTTT
CDR3: CASSENTNSGNTIYF

size: .
D: TRBD1
V: TRBV9
J: TRBJ1-2
DNA: TGTGCCAGCAGCGTAGGTCCCGAGGGAGGGGGCGCCTATGGCTACACCTTC
CDR3: CASSVGPEGGGAYGYTF

size: few
D: TRBD1
V: TRBV7-2
J: TRBJ2-7
DNA: TGTGCCAGCAGCTTAACACAGGGGGCAAGGGAGCAGTACTTC
CDR3: CASSLTQGAREQYF

size: .
D: .
V: TRBV7-2
J: TRBJ2-6
DNA: TGTGCCAGCAGCCGGGACAACTCTGGGGCCAACGTCCTGACTTTC
CDR3: CASSRDNSGANVLTF

size: .
D: .
V: TRBV29-1
J: TRBJ1-1
DNA: TGCAGCGTGGAGGAGTGGGGAAAGGACACTGAAGCTTTCTTT
CDR3: CSVEEWGKDTEAFF

size: .
D: .
V: TRBV5-1
J: TRBJ1-1
DNA: TGCGCCAGCAGTTTGACGGGTTGGGACACTGAAGCTTTCTTT
CDR3: CASSLTGWDTEAFF

size: .
D: TRBD2
V: TRBV12-5
J: TRBJ2-3
DNA: TGTGCTAGTGGGGGACTAGCGGGGGCAGTAGATACGCAGTATTTT
CDR3: CASGGLAGAVDTQYF

size: .
D: .
V: TRBV5-1
J: TRBJ1-2
DNA: TGCGCCAGCAGCCCGGTAGACAGCCCAAACTATGGCTACACCTTC
CDR3: CASSPVDSPNYGYTF

size: .
D: TRBD1
V: TRBV19
J: TRBJ1-4
DNA: TGTGCCAGTAGTATCGGACAGGGTGGTGAAAAACTGTTTTTT
CDR3: CASSIGQGGEKLFF

size: .
D: .
V: TRBV5-6
J: TRBJ1-4
DNA: TGTGCCAGCAGCCCCTCAGGGTCCCCAGGGGAAAAACTGTTTTTT
CDR3: CASSPSGSPGEKLFF

size: once
D: .
V: TRBV6-5
J: TRBJ1-1
DNA: TGTGCCAGCAGTTACTCTAGGGGGGGCACTGAAGCTTTCTTT
CDR3: CASSYSRGGTEAFF

size: .
D: .
V: TRBV7-2
J: TRBJ2-5
DNA: TGTGCCAGCAGCTTGTCTCAGGGTTGGCAAGAGACCCAGTACTTC
CDR3: CASSLSQGWQETQYF

size: .
D: .
V: TRBV27
J: TRBJ2-3
DNA: TGTGCCAGCAAGACCGCGGGCAGCTTAAGCACAGATACGCAGTATTTT
CDR3: CASKTAGSLSTDTQYF

size: few
D: TRBD2
V: TRBV11-3
J: TRBJ2-1
DNA: TGTGCCAGCAGCTTAGGGGCTAGCGGGAGGGTAAATGAGCAGTTCTTC
CDR3: CASSLGASGRVNEQFF

size: once
D: TRBD2
V: TRBV5-1
J: TRBJ2-1
DNA: TGCGCCAGCAGCCCTCTTAGCGGGGGGTCAGGAGAGCAGTTCTTC
CDR3: CASSPLSGGSGEQFF

size: .
D: .
V: TRBV10-3
J: TRBJ2-1
DNA: TGTGCCATCAGTGAGTCGACTCTCCACAAAAGGGAGCTCTTC
CDR3: CAISESTLHKRELF

size: .
D: .
V: TRBV7-9
J: TRBJ2-7
DNA: TGTGCCAGCAGCCCCCCGGAGCCCGAGCAGTACTTC
CDR3: CASSPPEPEQYF

size: once
D: .
V: TRBV7-6
J: TRBJ1-2
DNA: TGTGCCAGCAGCTTAGGGGCAGGGGACTATGGCTACACCTTC
CDR3: CASSLGAGDYGYTF

size: .
D: TRBD2
V: TRBV5-4
J: TRBJ2-3
DNA: TGTGCCAGCAGCATAGGACTAGCGGGGGGTGGAGATACGCAGTATTTT
CDR3: CASSIGLAGGGDTQYF

size: .
D: .
V: TRBV5-1
J: TRBJ2-5
DNA: TGCGCCAGCAGCTTGGGGGCCACATCTAGCGCGCAAGAGACCCAGTACTTC
CDR3: CASSLGATSSAQETQYF

size: .
D: .
V: TRBV4-3
J: TRBJ1-6
DNA: TGCGCCAGCAGCCGGGACGGGAATTCACCCCTCCACTTT
CDR3: CASSRDGNSPLHF

size: .
D: TRBD2
V: TRBV4-1
J: TRBJ2-1
DNA: TGCGCCAGCAGCCAAGAAATCCGCCTAGCGGGGGCCGAGGAGCAGTTCTTC
CDR3: CASSQEIRLAGAEEQFF

size: .
D: TRBD1
V: TRBV5-6
J: TRBJ1-3
DNA: TGTGCCAGCAGTCTACAGGGGAGGGGAAACACCATATATTTT
CDR3: CASSLQGRGNTIYF

size: .
D: .
V: TRBV7-2
J: TRBJ2-5
DNA: TGTGCCAGCAGCCGACAGGCCTTTAGTGAGACCCAGTACTTC
CDR3: CASSRQAFSETQYF

size: .
D: .
V: TRBV4-1
J: TRBJ1-2
DNA: TGCGCCAGCAGCCCGCCCCGACAAACGGAGGGCTACACCTTC
CDR3: CASSPPRQTEGYTF

size: .
D: TRBD2
V: TRBV5-6
J: TRBJ2-2
DNA: TGTGCCAGCAGCTATAGACTAGCGGGGGGGCCCTACACCGGGGAGCTGTTTTTT
CDR3: CASSYRLAGGPYTGELFF

size: .
D: TRBD2
V: TRBV7-9
J: TRBJ2-5
DNA: TGTGCCAGCAGCTTAGGACTAGCGGGGATGGGGGAGACCCAGTACTTC
CDR3: CASSLGLAGMGETQYF